Listed here is a single TCR beta chain. Its antigen is undetermined. The entry originates in a study of early T cells in non-severe SARS-CoV-2 infection. Study findings and constraints: Private and CD4 specificities were missed by VDJdb matching, skewed to anti-spike CD8.

Each single cDNA molecule received a unique molecular identifier. TCRdb re-called the 5' RACE reads with MiXCR, one entry per CDR3 protein. The sample holds some 60,000 distinct CDR3 sequences, roughly a tenth seen once. The material sequenced was whole blood. The sequence was obtained from an adult who was a healthcare worker with PCR-confirmed SARS-CoV-2 infection or an uninfected control (not recorded which).

The CDR3 DNA sequence: TGTGCCAGCAGCACAGCCCCCGGGACAGGGCATTTGAATGAGCAGTTCTTC. This translates into CASSTAPGTGHLNEQFF. The chain recombines TRBV9 with TRBJ2-1, with TRBD1 matching 9 bases. Germline CDR1 SGDLS, CDR2 YYNGEE. The CDR3 covers 17 residues. Trimming took 4 bases from V and 7 from J; bases not matched to a gene: 15.